This TCR beta chain appears in the sequencing data of a study of post-analysis software for immune sequencing data. Unique molecular identifiers were present in the TCR beta cDNA libraries. TCRdb called the PCR reads again in MiXCR, with one record for every CDR3 protein. The table lists 380,000 or so distinct CDR3 sequences, less than 40% of them singletons. Notes on this clonotype: The target antigen is unknown.

Study results and limitations: Normalized Chao1 diversity was significantly lower in multiple sclerosis patients than in controls. Elevated frequency relative to controls characterized a handful of TRBV segments in patients, TRBV5-6, TRBV5-1 and TRBV20-1 among them.

CDR3 length: 17 amino acids. J was trimmed by 0 bases and V by 2 bases; bases with no gene match: 9. The germline V gene has CDR1 MNHEY and CDR2 SMNVEV (reference sequence). Input material: blood. The origin of this receptor is a girl between 5 and 17 years old with multiple sclerosis. The chain uses TRBV27 and TRBJ1-1, with TRBD1 matching 7 bases. The CDR3 sequence is CASSLGAGGFMNTEAFF. The CDR3 region has the DNA TGTGCCAGCAGTTTAGGGGCAGGGGGGTTCATGAACACTGAAGCTTTCTTT.